This T cell receptor beta chain was retrieved from a study of blood T cells in healthy people across ages. Study-level results: Across the age range, TCR beta diversity per million T cells fell in a roughly linear way.

The CDR3 covers 15 residues. The germline V gene has CDR1 MGHRA and CDR2 YSYEKL. The V and J ends lost 2 bases and 4 bases respectively, with 12 bases between them. It was with a sample-barcoded 5' primer and a J-beta primer mix that a second PCR of about 6 to 11 cycles was run. In TCRdb, the 5' RACE reads were re-called with MiXCR into one record per CDR3 protein. The sample has 1.5 million to 2 million distinct CDR3 sequences, roughly 28% seen once. This clonotype was counted at least ten times. Its antigen is currently unknown. Every sample yielded at least 6.5 million isolated PBMCs. The chain recombines TRBV4-1 with TRBJ2-1; TRBD1 might be the D (5 bases). Material: blood. This clonotype was obtained from a woman in her 30s in good health. The chain's CDR3 is CASSQLGVPYNEQFF. The CDR3 DNA reads TGCGCCAGCAGCCAATTAGGGGTTCCTTACAATGAGCAGTTCTTC.